A selection of T cell receptor beta chains follows, all from one sample in a study of blood T cell repertoires in COVID-19. Profiled with immunoSEQ multiplex PCR; TCRdb holds only in-frame clones, not every one. The sample lists 140,000 or so clones; about 90% were seen once. Sequenced input: PBMCs or T cells enriched from blood (not recorded which). Every receptor here comes from a man aged 60 to 69 who had recovered from COVID-19. The CDR3 runs from the conserved cysteine through the conserved F or W. Each record gives: J gene, D gene, clone size, V gene, CDR3 DNA, CDR3 protein. A D gene is named only where the DNA matches it firmly. The size of a clone is reported for some rows only, either as once, few or many, or as a class for expanded clones.

j_call: TRBJ2-7
d_call: TRBD2
clone_size: .
v_call: TRBV6-1
cdr3_nt: TGTGCCAGCAGTGAAGGGGGCGGGAGTAACGAGCAGTACTTC
cdr3_aa: CASSEGGGSNEQYF

j_call: TRBJ1-4
d_call: TRBD1
clone_size: .
v_call: TRBV5-1
cdr3_nt: TGCGCCAGCAGCTGGACAGGTACGGGACGAGATGAAAAACTGTTTTTT
cdr3_aa: CASSWTGTGRDEKLFF

j_call: TRBJ1-3
d_call: TRBD1
clone_size: .
v_call: TRBV2
cdr3_nt: TGTGCCAGCAGTTCGGACAGGGAGAACACCATATATTTT
cdr3_aa: CASSSDRENTIYF

j_call: TRBJ2-2
d_call: TRBD1
clone_size: .
v_call: TRBV28
cdr3_nt: TGTGCCAGCAGAAGGGGGACAGACACCGGCGAGCTGTTTTTT
cdr3_aa: CASRRGTDTGELFF

j_call: TRBJ1-1
d_call: .
clone_size: .
v_call: TRBV11-3
cdr3_nt: TGTGCCAGCAGCGCCCGGGGGGGAGAGACTGAAGCTTTCTTT
cdr3_aa: CASSARGGETEAFF

j_call: TRBJ2-3
d_call: TRBD2
clone_size: once
v_call: TRBV5-1
cdr3_nt: TGCGCCAGCACGACTAGCGACAGATCCACAGATACGCAGTATTTT
cdr3_aa: CASTTSDRSTDTQYF

j_call: TRBJ2-6
d_call: TRBD1
clone_size: .
v_call: TRBV18
cdr3_nt: TGTGCCAGCTCACCCGCCGGGACAGGGGTTTCTGGGGCCAACGTCCTGACTTTC
cdr3_aa: CASSPAGTGVSGANVLTF

j_call: TRBJ2-2
d_call: .
clone_size: .
v_call: TRBV6-5
cdr3_nt: TGTGCCAGCAGGAAACTCTCGGGTTCCACCGGGGAGCTGTTTTTT
cdr3_aa: CASRKLSGSTGELFF

j_call: TRBJ2-4
d_call: .
clone_size: .
v_call: TRBV7-8
cdr3_nt: TGTGCCAGCAGCTTAGGCGCCTATCCAGGGGACATTCAGTACTTC
cdr3_aa: CASSLGAYPGDIQYF

j_call: TRBJ1-4
d_call: TRBD1
clone_size: .
v_call: TRBV19
cdr3_nt: TGTGCCAGTAGTCCACAGGGGGGAACTAATGAAAAACTGTTTTTT
cdr3_aa: CASSPQGGTNEKLFF

j_call: TRBJ2-5
d_call: .
clone_size: .
v_call: TRBV28
cdr3_nt: TGTGCCAGCGCCGAAACCAAGGGGCGGCAAGAGACCCAGTACTTC
cdr3_aa: CASAETKGRQETQYF

j_call: TRBJ2-1
d_call: .
clone_size: .
v_call: TRBV4-2
cdr3_nt: TGTGCCAGCAGCCAAGTGGGAGGCAGTTACAATGAGCAGTTCTTC
cdr3_aa: CASSQVGGSYNEQFF

j_call: TRBJ2-1
d_call: .
clone_size: .
v_call: TRBV6-5
cdr3_nt: TGTGCCAGCGGTACAGTCACGCACAATGAGCAGTTCTTC
cdr3_aa: CASGTVTHNEQFF

j_call: TRBJ2-1
d_call: .
clone_size: .
v_call: TRBV27
cdr3_nt: TGTGCCAGCAGTTTATGGGTGGTGGGCGGGGTAAATGAGCAGTTCTTC
cdr3_aa: CASSLWVVGGVNEQFF

j_call: TRBJ2-7
d_call: .
clone_size: .
v_call: TRBV4-2
cdr3_nt: TGTGCCAGCAGCCAAGATCGGGCCGGGGTAGCATACGAGCAGTACTTC
cdr3_aa: CASSQDRAGVAYEQYF

j_call: TRBJ2-3
d_call: TRBD2
clone_size: .
v_call: TRBV30
cdr3_nt: TGTGCCTGGAGTCAAGGACTAGCGGGAATAGATACGCAGTATTTT
cdr3_aa: CAWSQGLAGIDTQYF

j_call: TRBJ1-2
d_call: .
clone_size: .
v_call: TRBV19
cdr3_nt: TGTGCCAGTAGGGACCCTAGAGGGCGAGGTCCTCGGGGCTACACCTTC
cdr3_aa: CASRDPRGRGPRGYTF

j_call: TRBJ2-1
d_call: .
clone_size: .
v_call: TRBV9
cdr3_nt: TGTGCCAGCAGCGTCGATGGAGCGGCTTACAATGAGCAGTTCTTC
cdr3_aa: CASSVDGAAYNEQFF

j_call: TRBJ1-5
d_call: .
clone_size: .
v_call: TRBV18
cdr3_nt: TGTGCCAGCTCATATGGGAGCGCGTTGGGGCCCCAGCATTTT
cdr3_aa: CASSYGSALGPQHF

j_call: TRBJ2-2
d_call: TRBD2
clone_size: .
v_call: TRBV27
cdr3_nt: TGTGCCAGCAGTCCCCAGCGACTAGCCCCCACCGGGGAGCTGTTTTTT
cdr3_aa: CASSPQRLAPTGELFF

j_call: TRBJ1-3
d_call: .
clone_size: .
v_call: TRBV28
cdr3_nt: TGTGCCAGCAGTCTGTACGCGGACTCTGGAAACACCATATATTTT
cdr3_aa: CASSLYADSGNTIYF

j_call: TRBJ2-1
d_call: TRBD2
clone_size: .
v_call: TRBV11-2
cdr3_nt: TGTGCCAGCAGCTTAGGCGGGGGGTCCTACAATGAGCAGTTCTTC
cdr3_aa: CASSLGGGSYNEQFF

j_call: TRBJ2-7
d_call: TRBD1
clone_size: .
v_call: TRBV12-3/TRBV12-4
cdr3_nt: TGTGCCAGCAGCAGACAGGGCGGGTACGAGCAGTACTTC
cdr3_aa: CASSRQGGYEQYF

j_call: TRBJ1-5
d_call: .
clone_size: .
v_call: TRBV5-5
cdr3_nt: TGTGCCAGCAGCTTGGGATCCAGGATGAGCAATCAGCCCCAGCATTTT
cdr3_aa: CASSLGSRMSNQPQHF

j_call: TRBJ2-5
d_call: .
clone_size: .
v_call: TRBV18
cdr3_nt: TGTGCCAGCTCACGACCTCAGGGGTCAGAGACCCAGTACTTC
cdr3_aa: CASSRPQGSETQYF

j_call: TRBJ1-1
d_call: TRBD1
clone_size: .
v_call: TRBV6-5
cdr3_nt: TGTGCCGCCTCAGGGGGCAAGAGGGAGACTGAAGCTTTCTTT
cdr3_aa: CAASGGKRETEAFF

j_call: TRBJ2-1
d_call: TRBD1
clone_size: .
v_call: TRBV5-6
cdr3_nt: TGTGCCAGCAGCCGGGACAGTCCCTACAATGAGCAGTTCTTC
cdr3_aa: CASSRDSPYNEQFF

j_call: TRBJ1-2
d_call: TRBD1
clone_size: .
v_call: TRBV28
cdr3_nt: TGTGCCATCGGGAGTGGGACAGGGGGATTGAGGGGCTACACCTTC
cdr3_aa: CAIGSGTGGLRGYTF

j_call: TRBJ2-2
d_call: TRBD1
clone_size: .
v_call: TRBV3-1/TRBV3-2
cdr3_nt: TGTGCCAGCAGCCAGAGGGGGACAGGGGCCTCCGGGGAGCTGTTTTTT
cdr3_aa: CASSQRGTGASGELFF

j_call: TRBJ2-7
d_call: TRBD2
clone_size: .
v_call: TRBV3-1/TRBV3-2
cdr3_nt: TGTGCCAGCAGCCAAGCAAGCTTCTCTAGCGGGCGCTCCTACGAGCAGTACTTC
cdr3_aa: CASSQASFSSGRSYEQYF

j_call: TRBJ2-7
d_call: TRBD1
clone_size: .
v_call: TRBV7-2
cdr3_nt: TGTGCCAGCAGCTTCAGGACAGGGAACAACGAGCAGTACTTC
cdr3_aa: CASSFRTGNNEQYF

j_call: TRBJ2-5
d_call: .
clone_size: .
v_call: TRBV14
cdr3_nt: TGTGCCAGCAGCCCTTCTAGCGATGAGACCCAGTACTTC
cdr3_aa: CASSPSSDETQYF

j_call: TRBJ2-3
d_call: .
clone_size: .
v_call: TRBV20-1
cdr3_nt: TGCAGTGCTAGTTTCAGGGCAAGAGATACGCAGTATTTT
cdr3_aa: CSASFRARDTQYF

j_call: TRBJ2-1
d_call: TRBD2
clone_size: once
v_call: TRBV28
cdr3_nt: TGTGCCACGAAGGTGGGCGGGAGCTCCTACAATGAGCAGTTCTTC
cdr3_aa: CATKVGGSSYNEQFF

j_call: TRBJ2-7
d_call: TRBD1
clone_size: .
v_call: TRBV25-1
cdr3_nt: TGTGCCAGCTCTCCCGCCGGATACAGGGGGCATGGCGAGCAGTACTTC
cdr3_aa: CASSPAGYRGHGEQYF

j_call: TRBJ1-5
d_call: .
clone_size: .
v_call: TRBV19
cdr3_nt: TGTGCCAGTAGTACGTCGCAGGGCTATAGCAATCAGCCCCAGCATTTT
cdr3_aa: CASSTSQGYSNQPQHF

j_call: TRBJ2-2
d_call: TRBD1
clone_size: .
v_call: TRBV18
cdr3_nt: TGTGCCACCGACGCCGGGACAGCTAACACCGGGGAGCTGTTTTTT
cdr3_aa: CATDAGTANTGELFF

j_call: TRBJ1-5
d_call: .
clone_size: .
v_call: TRBV18
cdr3_nt: TGTGCCAGCTCAGCAAAACTGGGAGCCCCGAGCGGCAATCAGCCCCAGCATTTT
cdr3_aa: CASSAKLGAPSGNQPQHF

j_call: TRBJ2-2
d_call: .
clone_size: .
v_call: TRBV9
cdr3_nt: TGTGCCAGCAGCGTAGAGGTTTTCGCGGCCGGGGAGCTGTTTTTT
cdr3_aa: CASSVEVFAAGELFF

j_call: TRBJ1-6
d_call: TRBD1
clone_size: .
v_call: TRBV6-5
cdr3_nt: TGTGCCAGCAGTCGCGGGACAGGGACGAATTCACCCCTCCACTTT
cdr3_aa: CASSRGTGTNSPLHF

j_call: TRBJ2-7
d_call: TRBD1
clone_size: once
v_call: TRBV9
cdr3_nt: TGTGCCAGCAGTATGACAGGGGTCAGCGAGCAGTACTTC
cdr3_aa: CASSMTGVSEQYF

j_call: TRBJ2-5
d_call: .
clone_size: .
v_call: TRBV19
cdr3_nt: TGTGCCAGTAGTATATCTGATTTGCGAGAGACCCAGTACTTC
cdr3_aa: CASSISDLRETQYF

j_call: TRBJ2-7
d_call: .
clone_size: .
v_call: TRBV28
cdr3_nt: TGTGCCAGCAGTTTTCGGGGTCCGAACGAGCAGTACTTC
cdr3_aa: CASSFRGPNEQYF

j_call: TRBJ1-3
d_call: .
clone_size: .
v_call: TRBV10-3
cdr3_nt: TGTGCCATCGGGTTAGCAGGAAACACCATATATTTT
cdr3_aa: CAIGLAGNTIYF

j_call: TRBJ2-7
d_call: .
clone_size: once
v_call: TRBV5-6
cdr3_nt: TGTGCCAGCAACGGGGATACTTACGAGCAGTACTTC
cdr3_aa: CASNGDTYEQYF

j_call: TRBJ2-4
d_call: TRBD2
clone_size: few
v_call: TRBV9
cdr3_nt: TGTGCCAGCAGCGTAAGAAGCGGGGAAAACATTCAGTACTTC
cdr3_aa: CASSVRSGENIQYF

j_call: TRBJ2-1
d_call: TRBD2
clone_size: .
v_call: TRBV2
cdr3_nt: TGTGCCAGCAGGGGTGGGACTAGCGGGATCAATGAGCAGTTCTTC
cdr3_aa: CASRGGTSGINEQFF

j_call: TRBJ1-4
d_call: .
clone_size: .
v_call: TRBV4-1
cdr3_nt: TGCGCCAGCAGCCATGCGGGAACTAATGAAAAACTGTTTTTT
cdr3_aa: CASSHAGTNEKLFF

j_call: TRBJ2-1
d_call: .
clone_size: .
v_call: TRBV6-2/TRBV6-3
cdr3_nt: TGTGCCAGCAGTACCACCCCCTCCCTCCGGGGGAATGAGCAGTTCTTC
cdr3_aa: CASSTTPSLRGNEQFF

j_call: TRBJ2-1
d_call: .
clone_size: .
v_call: TRBV10-1
cdr3_nt: TGCGCCAGCAGTGAGGGGCCTGAGCAGTTCTTC
cdr3_aa: CASSEGPEQFF